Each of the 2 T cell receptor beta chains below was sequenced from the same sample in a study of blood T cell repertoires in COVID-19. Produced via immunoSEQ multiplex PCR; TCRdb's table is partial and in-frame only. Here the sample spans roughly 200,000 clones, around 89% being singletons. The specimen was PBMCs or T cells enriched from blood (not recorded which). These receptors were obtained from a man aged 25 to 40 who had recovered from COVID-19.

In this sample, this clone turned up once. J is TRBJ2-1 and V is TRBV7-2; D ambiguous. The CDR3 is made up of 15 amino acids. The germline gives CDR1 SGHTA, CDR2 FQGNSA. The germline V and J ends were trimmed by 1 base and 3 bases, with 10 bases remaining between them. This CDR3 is CASSLGGFGYNEQFF. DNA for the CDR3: TGTGCCAGCAGCTTAGGAGGCTTCGGCTACAATGAGCAGTTCTTC.

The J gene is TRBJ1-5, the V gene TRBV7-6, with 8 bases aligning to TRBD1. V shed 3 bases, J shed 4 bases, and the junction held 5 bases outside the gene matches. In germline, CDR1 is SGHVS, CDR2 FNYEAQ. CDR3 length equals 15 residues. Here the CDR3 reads CASSLGQEPNQPQHF. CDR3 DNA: TGTGCCAGCAGCTTGGGACAGGAGCCGAATCAGCCCCAGCATTTT.